Below are 9 T cell receptor beta chains sequenced from a single sample in a study of T cell repertoires in cytomegalovirus infection. TCRdb analysed the reads with MiXCR anew, one entry per CDR3 protein. The data hold around 120,000 distinct CDR3 sequences, with roughly 8.2% observed a single time. What was sequenced was PBMCs. The receptors were sampled from a human donor in good health (CMV status not recorded). Some clones in this sample may be carry-over from other donors' samples.

This rearrangement joins TRBV20-1 to TRBJ1-5; maybe TRBD1 (5 bases). Germline V CDR1 and CDR2: DFQATT, SNEGSKA (reference sequence). CDR3 length: 14 residues. Trimming cost V 4 bases and J 12 bases, with 22 bases left between them. The CDR3 coding sequence is TGCAGTGCTATGTATCTGGGGCCTGGCAGGAGCCAGCATTTT. Protein product: CSAMYLGPGRSQHF.

This clonotype occurred many times. In DNA form, the CDR3 reads TGTGCCAGCAGGTCGCAGGGACAGGCCAGGGGTTCACCCCTCCACTTT. Protein sequence: CASRSQGQARGSPLHF. The chain joins TRBV6-5 to TRBJ1-6; 8 positions agree with TRBD1. This CDR3 spans 16 amino acids. V lost 6 bases to trimming and J lost 9 bases; unmatched junction nucleotides: 13. Germline V gene data show CDR1 as MNHEY and CDR2 as SVGAGI.

In its sample, this clonotype was seen many times. The chain links TRBV28 to TRBJ1-1; the D is unclear. The germline CDR1 and CDR2 sequences are MDHEN and SYDVKM. This CDR3 has 12 residues. V lost 2 bases, J lost 8 bases, and 9 bases lay in between. CDR3 bases: TGTGCCAGCAGTTTAGGAACAAGGGAAGCTTTCTTT. Translating it yields CASSLGTREAFF.

This clonotype showed up many times. The genes are TRBV6-1 and TRBJ1-1, with unresolved D. The CDR3 extends over 12 amino acids. V lost 1 base and J 10 bases, leaving 10 bases between the germline ends. Per the germline V gene, CDR1 is MNHNS and CDR2 is SASEGT. The CDR3 DNA sequence: TGTGCCAGCAGTGAAGAGCGGGTGATAGCTTTCTTT. It is translated as CASSEERVIAFF.

The table lists this clonotype with many counts. This chain links TRBV2 with TRBJ2-5; possible D gene TRBD2, 5 bases. V was cut by 6 bases and J by 5 bases, with 7 bases left in between. Germline V lookup: CDR1 SNHLY, CDR2 FYNNEI. The CDR3 is 11 amino acids. In DNA, the CDR3 is TGTGCCAGCAGGCGGAGGGAGACCCAGTACTTC. This sequence encodes CASRRRETQYF.

This clonotype has at least ten counts. The rearrangement uses TRBV11-3 and TRBJ2-1; TRBD2 agrees at 11 bases. CDR1 and CDR2 from the germline V gene are SGHNT and YENEEA. V was pared by 1 base and J by 5 bases, with 1 base of the junction left unmatched. The CDR3 runs 15 residues. The CDR3 region is CASSLVAGGNNEQFF. CDR3 DNA: TGTGCCAGCAGCTTAGTAGCGGGGGGGAACAATGAGCAGTTCTTC. Filled out from reference TRBV11-3 and TRBJ2-1, the complete variable domain reads EAGVVQSPRYKIIEKKQPVAFWCNPISGHNTLYWYLQNLGQGPELLIRYENEEAVDDSQLPKDRFSAERLKGVDSTLKIQPAELGDSAVYLCASSLVAGGNNEQFFGPGTRLTVL.

Ten or more counts support this clonotype. V usage is TRBV11-2 and J usage is TRBJ2-7; possibly TRBD2 for D (5 bases). CDR3 length: 15 amino acids. CDR1 is SGHAT and CDR2 is FQNNGV in the germline V gene. The V end lost 0 bases, the J end lost 7 bases, and 16 bases lay between the germline ends. The CDR3 loop is CASSLDWSHRGEQYF. In DNA form, the CDR3 reads TGTGCCAGCAGCTTAGACTGGTCCCACCGAGGGGAGCAGTACTTC.

This clonotype was recorded many times. The chain is built from TRBV27 and TRBJ2-3; D is unresolved. CDR1 MNHEY and CDR2 SMNVEV come from the germline V gene (reference sequence). Trimming removed 5 bases from V and 8 bases from J, with 11 bases in between. This CDR3 comprises 12 residues. Here the CDR3 DNA reads TGTGCCAGCAGTCAGAGTCTGGGTACGCAGTATTTT. Protein: CASSQSLGTQYF.

This clonotype was detected many times. The chain carries TRBV7-2 and TRBJ2-7; the D is unclear. The germline V and J ends were trimmed by 1 base and 3 bases, with 16 bases remaining between them. Germline CDR1 SGHTA, CDR2 FQGNSA. The CDR3 is made up of 16 amino acids. CDR3 in amino acids: CASSLVGPTLHYEQYF. The CDR3 DNA follows: TGTGCCAGCAGCTTAGTAGGGCCAACTTTACACTACGAGCAGTACTTC.